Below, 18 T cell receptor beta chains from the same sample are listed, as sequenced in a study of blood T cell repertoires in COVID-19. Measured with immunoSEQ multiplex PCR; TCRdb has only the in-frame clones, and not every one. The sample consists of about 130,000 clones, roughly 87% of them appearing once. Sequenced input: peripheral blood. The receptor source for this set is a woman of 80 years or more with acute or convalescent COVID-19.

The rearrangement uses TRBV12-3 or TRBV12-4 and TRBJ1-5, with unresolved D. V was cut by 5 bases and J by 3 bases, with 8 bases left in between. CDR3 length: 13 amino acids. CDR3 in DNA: TGTGCCAGCAGTCAAGCCCACAATCAGCCCCAGCATTTT. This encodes CASSQAHNQPQHF.

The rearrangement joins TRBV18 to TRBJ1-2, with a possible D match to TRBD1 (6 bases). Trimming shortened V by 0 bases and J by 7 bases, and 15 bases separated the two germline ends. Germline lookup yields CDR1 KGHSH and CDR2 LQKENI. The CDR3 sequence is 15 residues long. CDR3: CASSPPERGLVGYTF. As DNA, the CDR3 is TGTGCCAGCTCACCACCAGAGAGGGGGTTGGTTGGCTACACCTTC.

The CDR3 DNA follows: TGTGCCAGCAGTAGGACTAGCGGGGAGACCCAGTACTTC. Translation: CASSRTSGETQYF. This chain links TRBV28 with TRBJ2-5, with TRBD2 matching 11 bases. V trimming: 5 bases; J trimming: 5 bases; junction bases outside the gene matches: 1. The CDR3 is made up of 13 amino acids. The germline gives CDR1 MDHEN, CDR2 SYDVKM.

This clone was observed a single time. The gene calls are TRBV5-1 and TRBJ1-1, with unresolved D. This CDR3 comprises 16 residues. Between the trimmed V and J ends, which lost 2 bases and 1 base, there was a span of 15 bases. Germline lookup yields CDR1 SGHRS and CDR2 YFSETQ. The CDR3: CASSFPGYSANTEAFF. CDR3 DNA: TGCGCCAGCAGCTTCCCCGGGTATTCCGCGAACACTGAAGCTTTCTTT.

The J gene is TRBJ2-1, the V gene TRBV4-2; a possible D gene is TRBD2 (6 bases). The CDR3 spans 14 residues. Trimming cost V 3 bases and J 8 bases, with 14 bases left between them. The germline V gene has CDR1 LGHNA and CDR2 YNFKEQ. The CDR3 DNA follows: TGTGCCAGCAGCCATTCTGGGACTGACGATGAGCAGTTCTTC. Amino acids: CASSHSGTDDEQFF.

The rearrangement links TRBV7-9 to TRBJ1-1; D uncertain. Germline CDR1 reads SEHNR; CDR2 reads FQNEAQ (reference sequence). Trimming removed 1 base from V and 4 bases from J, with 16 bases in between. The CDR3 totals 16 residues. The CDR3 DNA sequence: TGTGCCAGCAGCTTAGTAGACCCCAAAGCGGGCACTGAAGCTTTCTTT. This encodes CASSLVDPKAGTEAFF.

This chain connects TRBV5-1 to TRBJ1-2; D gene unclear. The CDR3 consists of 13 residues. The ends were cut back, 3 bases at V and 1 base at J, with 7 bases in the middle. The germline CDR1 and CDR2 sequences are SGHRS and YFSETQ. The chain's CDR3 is CASSSFLNYGYTF. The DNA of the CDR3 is TGCGCCAGCAGCTCCTTTCTTAACTATGGCTACACCTTC.

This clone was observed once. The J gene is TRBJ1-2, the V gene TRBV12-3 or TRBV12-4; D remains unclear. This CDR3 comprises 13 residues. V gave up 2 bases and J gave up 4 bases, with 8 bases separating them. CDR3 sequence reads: CASSLMEGYGYTF. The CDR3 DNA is TGTGCCAGCAGTTTAATGGAGGGCTATGGCTACACCTTC.

CDR3 coding DNA: TGTGCCAGCAGTTACTCGACAGATAACACTGAAGCTTTCTTT. Its translation: CASSYSTDNTEAFF. The chain links TRBV6-5 to TRBJ1-1, with a weak D call TRBD1 (5 bases). This CDR3 is built from 14 residues. V was pared by 0 bases and J by 2 bases, with 7 bases between. The V gene's germline CDR1 is MNHEY and CDR2 SVGAGI.

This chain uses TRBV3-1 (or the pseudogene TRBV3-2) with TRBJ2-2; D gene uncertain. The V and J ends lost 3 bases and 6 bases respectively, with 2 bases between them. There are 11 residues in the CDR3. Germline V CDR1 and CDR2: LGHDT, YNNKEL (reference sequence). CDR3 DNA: TGTGCCAGCAGCCACTCCGGGGAGCTGTTTTTT. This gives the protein CASSHSGELFF.

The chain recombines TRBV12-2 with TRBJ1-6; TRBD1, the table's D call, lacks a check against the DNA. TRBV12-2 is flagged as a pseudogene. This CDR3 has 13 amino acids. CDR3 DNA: TGTGCAAGTCGGAGACAGCTTAATTCACCCCTCCACTTT. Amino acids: CASRRQLNSPLHF.

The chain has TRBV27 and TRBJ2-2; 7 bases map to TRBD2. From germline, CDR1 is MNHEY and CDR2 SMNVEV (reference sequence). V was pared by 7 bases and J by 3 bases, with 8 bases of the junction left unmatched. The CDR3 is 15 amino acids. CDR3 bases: TGTGCCAGCACCCAGCGGGGCAGGGACACCGGGGAGCTGTTTTTT. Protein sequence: CASTQRGRDTGELFF.

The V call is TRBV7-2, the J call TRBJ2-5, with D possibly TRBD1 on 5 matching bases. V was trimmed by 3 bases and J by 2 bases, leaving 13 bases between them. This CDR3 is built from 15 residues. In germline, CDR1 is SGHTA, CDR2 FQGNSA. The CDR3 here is CASSLEGVGQETQYF. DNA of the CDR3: TGTGCCAGCAGCTTGGAAGGGGTAGGGCAAGAGACCCAGTACTTC.

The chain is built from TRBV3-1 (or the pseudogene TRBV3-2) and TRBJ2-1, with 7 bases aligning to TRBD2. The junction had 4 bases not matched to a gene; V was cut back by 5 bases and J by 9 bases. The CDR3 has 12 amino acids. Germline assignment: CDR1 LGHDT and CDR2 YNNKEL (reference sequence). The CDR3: CASSFGGTEQFF. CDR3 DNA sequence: TGTGCCAGCAGCTTCGGGGGGACTGAGCAGTTCTTC.

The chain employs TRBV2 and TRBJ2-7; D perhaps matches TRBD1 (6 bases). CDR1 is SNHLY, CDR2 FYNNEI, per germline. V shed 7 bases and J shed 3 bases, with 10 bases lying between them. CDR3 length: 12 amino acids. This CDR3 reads CASTRGIYEQYF. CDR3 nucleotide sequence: TGTGCCAGCACCAGGGGTATCTACGAGCAGTACTTC.

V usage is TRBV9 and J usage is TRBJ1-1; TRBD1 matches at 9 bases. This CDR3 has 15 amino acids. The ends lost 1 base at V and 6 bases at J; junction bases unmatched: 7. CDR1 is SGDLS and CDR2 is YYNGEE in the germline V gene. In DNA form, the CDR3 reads TGTGCCAGCAGCGTACGTACAGGGGGCGACTCTGAAGCTTTCTTT. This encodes CASSVRTGGDSEAFF.

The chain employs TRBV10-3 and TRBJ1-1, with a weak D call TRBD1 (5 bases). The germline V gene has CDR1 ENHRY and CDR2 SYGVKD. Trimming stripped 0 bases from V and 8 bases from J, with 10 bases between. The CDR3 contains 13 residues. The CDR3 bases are TGTGCCATCAGTGAGTCGAAGGGGCCAGAAGCTTTCTTT. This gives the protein CAISESKGPEAFF.

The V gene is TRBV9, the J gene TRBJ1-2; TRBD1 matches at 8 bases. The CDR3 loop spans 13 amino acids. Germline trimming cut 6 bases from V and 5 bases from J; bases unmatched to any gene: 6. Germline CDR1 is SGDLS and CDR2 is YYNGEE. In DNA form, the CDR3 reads TGTGCCAGCAACCTCGGACAGGGTTATGGCTACACCTTC. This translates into CASNLGQGYGYTF.